This paragraph covers one T cell receptor beta chain sequence. Selection for sequencing was limited to patients who had shown CD8+CD57+ cell expansion by flow cytometry. This entry belongs to a study of CD8+CD57+ T cells in acquired aplastic anemia. The wider study: Sorted CD4+ and CD8+ cells gave an average of about 3 ug of DNA.

Genomic DNA constituted the template upon which TCR beta VDJ and CDR3 profiling was performed. TCRdb re-analysed the reads in MiXCR, keeping a single row per CDR3 protein. The sample carries about 240,000 distinct CDR3 sequences, around half recorded once. Germline V gene data show CDR1 as SGDLS and CDR2 as YYNGEE. The CDR3 spans 15 residues. V shed 2 bases and J shed 3 bases, with 11 bases lying between them. The source is a human donor with aplastic anemia. Sequences were obtained from sorted CD4+, CD8+, or CD8+CD57+ T cells (not recorded which) from PBMCs. The rearrangement joins TRBV9 to TRBJ2-2; D is possibly TRBD2 (6 bases). This CDR3 reads CASSVYRDYTGELFF. CDR3 nucleotide sequence: TGTGCCAGCAGCGTCTACCGGGACTACACCGGGGAGCTGTTTTTT.